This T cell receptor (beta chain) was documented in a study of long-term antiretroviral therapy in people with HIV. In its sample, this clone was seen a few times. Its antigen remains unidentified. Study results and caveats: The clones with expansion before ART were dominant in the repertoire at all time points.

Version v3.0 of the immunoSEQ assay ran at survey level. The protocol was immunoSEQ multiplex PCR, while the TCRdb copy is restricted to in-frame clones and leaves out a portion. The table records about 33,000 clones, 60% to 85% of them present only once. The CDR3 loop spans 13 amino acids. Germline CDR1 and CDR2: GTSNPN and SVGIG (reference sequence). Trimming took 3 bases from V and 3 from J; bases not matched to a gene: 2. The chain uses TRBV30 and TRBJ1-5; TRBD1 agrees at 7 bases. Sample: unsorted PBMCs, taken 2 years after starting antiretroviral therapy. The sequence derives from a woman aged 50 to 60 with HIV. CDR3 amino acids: CAWSGTDNQPQHF. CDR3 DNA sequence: TGTGCCTGGAGCGGGACAGACAATCAGCCCCAGCATTTT. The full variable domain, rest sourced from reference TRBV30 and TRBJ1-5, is SQTIHQWPATLVQPVGSPLSLECTVEGTSNPNLYWYRQAAGRGLQLLFYSVGIGQISSEVPQNLSASRPQDRQFILSSKKLLLSDSGFYLCAWSGTDNQPQHFGDGTRLSIL.